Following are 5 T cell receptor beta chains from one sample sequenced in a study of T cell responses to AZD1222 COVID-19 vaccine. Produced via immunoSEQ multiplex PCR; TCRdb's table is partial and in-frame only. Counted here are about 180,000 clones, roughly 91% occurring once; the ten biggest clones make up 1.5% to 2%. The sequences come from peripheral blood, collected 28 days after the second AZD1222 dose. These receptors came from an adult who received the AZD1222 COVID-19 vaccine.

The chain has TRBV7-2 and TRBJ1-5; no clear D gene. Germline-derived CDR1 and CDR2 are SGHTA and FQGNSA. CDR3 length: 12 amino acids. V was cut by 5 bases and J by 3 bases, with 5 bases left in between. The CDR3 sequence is CASSQNNQPQHF. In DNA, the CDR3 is TGTGCCAGCAGCCAAAACAATCAGCCCCAGCATTTT.

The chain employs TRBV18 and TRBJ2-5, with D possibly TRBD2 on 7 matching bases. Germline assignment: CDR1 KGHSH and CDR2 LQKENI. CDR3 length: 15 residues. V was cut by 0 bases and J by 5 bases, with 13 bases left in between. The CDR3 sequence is CASSPPVGGPETQYF. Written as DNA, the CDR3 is TGTGCCAGCTCACCACCGGTGGGGGGGCCGGAGACCCAGTACTTC.

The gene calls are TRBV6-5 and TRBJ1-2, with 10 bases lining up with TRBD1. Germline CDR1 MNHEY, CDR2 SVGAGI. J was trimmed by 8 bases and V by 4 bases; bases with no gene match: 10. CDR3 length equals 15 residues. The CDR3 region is CASSSPGQGIHGYTF. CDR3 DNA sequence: TGTGCCAGCAGTTCACCGGGACAGGGGATTCACGGCTACACCTTC.

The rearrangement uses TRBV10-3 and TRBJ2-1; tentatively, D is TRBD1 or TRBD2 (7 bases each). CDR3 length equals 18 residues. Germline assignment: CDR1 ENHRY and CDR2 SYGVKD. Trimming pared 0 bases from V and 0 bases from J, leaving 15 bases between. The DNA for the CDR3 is TGTGCCATCAGTGAGTCCGGCGGGGGACAGACCTCCTACAATGAGCAGTTCTTC. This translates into CAISESGGGQTSYNEQFF.

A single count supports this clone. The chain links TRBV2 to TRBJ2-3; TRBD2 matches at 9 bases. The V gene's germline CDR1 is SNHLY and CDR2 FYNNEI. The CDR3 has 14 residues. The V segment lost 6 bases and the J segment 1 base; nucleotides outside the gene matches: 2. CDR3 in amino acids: CASRASGGTDTQYF. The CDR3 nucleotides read TGTGCCAGCAGGGCTAGCGGGGGCACAGATACGCAGTATTTT. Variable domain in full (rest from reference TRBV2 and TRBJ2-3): EPEVTQTPSHQVTQMGQEVILRCVPISNHLYFYWYRQILGQKVEFLVSFYNNEISEKSEIFDDQFSVERPDGSNFTLKIRSTKLEDSAMYFCASRASGGTDTQYFGPGTRLTVL.